The clone carrying this TCR beta chain was seen just once. Its antigen remains unidentified. Here immunoSEQ multiplex PCR was the method, and the copy in TCRdb shows in-frame clones only, minus some. Of about 150,000 clones in the sample, 75% to 90% were seen once. This CDR3 has 16 residues. Trimming removed 5 bases from V and 7 bases from J; junction bases left unmatched: 11. The V gene's germline CDR1 is MDHEN and CDR2 SYDVKM. As to time point: blood 4 weeks post-SBRT, at nephrectomy. Treatment given: 15 Gy SBRT to primary tumor, nephrectomy 4 weeks later. Nephrectomy followed 15 Gy stereotactic body radiation by 4 weeks. This renal cell carcinoma was of the clear cell type. These data are taken from a study of radiation and T cells in renal cell carcinoma. Overall study results and limits: Pretreatment tumor biopsies were lacking, so baseline clonotypes are unknown.

The receptor was isolated from a woman between 50 and 59 years old with renal cell carcinoma. Sequences were derived from blood, sampled from a patient whose treatment included radiotherapy and nephrectomy. The chain links TRBV28 to TRBJ2-4; 10 positions match TRBD2. The CDR3 region has the DNA TGTGCCAGCAGTAAGACCTTAGCGGGAGGATCGAACATTCAGTACTTC. Translated: CASSKTLAGGSNIQYF.